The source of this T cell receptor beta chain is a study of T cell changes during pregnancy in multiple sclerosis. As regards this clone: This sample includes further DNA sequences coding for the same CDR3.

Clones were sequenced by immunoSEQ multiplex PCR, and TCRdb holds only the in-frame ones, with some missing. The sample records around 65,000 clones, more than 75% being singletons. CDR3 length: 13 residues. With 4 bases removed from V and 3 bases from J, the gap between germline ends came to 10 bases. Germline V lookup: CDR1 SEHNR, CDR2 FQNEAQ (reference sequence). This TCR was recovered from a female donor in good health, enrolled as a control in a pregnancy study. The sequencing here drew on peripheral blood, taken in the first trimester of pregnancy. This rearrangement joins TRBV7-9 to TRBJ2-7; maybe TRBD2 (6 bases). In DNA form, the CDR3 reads TGTGCCAGCAGCTCTAGCGCCGGCTACGAGCAGTACTTC. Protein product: CASSSSAGYEQYF.